Following are 16 T cell receptor beta chains from one sample sequenced in a study of T-cell reconstitution after alpha-beta-depleted transplantation in children. Construction of the TCRbeta library involved unique molecular identifiers. MiXCR, applied by TCRdb to the PCR reads, yields one record per CDR3 protein. Here the sample spans about 980,000 distinct CDR3 sequences, about 29% being singletons. Sequencing was performed on PBMCs, mostly from graft donor cells, taken 360 days after TCRalphabeta/CD19-depleted stem cell transplant. These receptors all come from a boy in the first two years of life who had a stem cell transplant for SCID, so the T cells may come from the graft donor.

This clonotype was counted a few times. The rearrangement links TRBV6-6 to TRBJ1-4, with 10 bases aligning to TRBD1. Germline CDR1 reads MNHNY; CDR2 reads SVGAGI (reference sequence). CDR3 length: 15 residues. J gave up 13 bases and V 4 bases, and 12 bases lay outside the gene matches. The CDR3 DNA is TGTGCCAGCAGTTCAAGCCCTACCGGGACAGGGGCACTGTTTTTT. Its translation: CASSSSPTGTGALFF.

The chain uses TRBV4-3 and TRBJ2-7, with TRBD1 matching 8 bases. Per germline, CDR1 LGHNA and CDR2 YSLEER. With V trimmed by 4 bases and J by 3 bases, 8 bases remained unmatched. The CDR3 has 15 amino acids. The CDR3 loop reads CASSPGRGPIYEQYF. The CDR3 region has the DNA TGCGCCAGCAGCCCCGGCAGGGGGCCTATCTACGAGCAGTACTTC.

The chain has TRBV5-1 and TRBJ2-1; 13 nucleotides agree with TRBD2. The germline V gene has CDR1 SGHRS and CDR2 YFSETQ. This CDR3 has 17 residues. J was trimmed by 10 bases and V by 0 bases; bases with no gene match: 10. The CDR3, as DNA: TGCGCCAGCAGCTTGGACCCACTAGCGGGGGGGCCACAGGAGCAGTTCTTC. Residues: CASSLDPLAGGPQEQFF.

This clonotype was seen a handful of times. CDR3: CASSQEARERAGELFF. Written as DNA, the CDR3 is TGTGCCAGCAGCCAAGAAGCGCGGGAGAGGGCCGGGGAGCTGTTTTTT. The rearrangement uses TRBV4-2 and TRBJ2-2, with TRBD2 matching over 7 bases. The CDR3 spans 16 residues. Germline V gene data show CDR1 as LGHNA and CDR2 as YNFKEQ. The ends lost 0 bases at V and 6 bases at J; junction bases unmatched: 7.

This clonotype was seen more than once but under ten times. This rearrangement joins TRBV10-3 to TRBJ1-1; D is unclear. CDR1 ENHRY and CDR2 SYGVKD come from the germline V gene. V was pared by 2 bases and J by 3 bases, with 10 bases between. The CDR3 has 14 residues. The DNA for the CDR3 is TGTGCCATCAGTGAGAGACGGAGGCACACTGAAGCTTTCTTT. Translation gives CAISERRRHTEAFF.

This chain connects TRBV13 to TRBJ2-7, with 8 bases that match TRBD2. Germline V gene data show CDR1 as PRHDT and CDR2 as FYEKMQ (reference sequence). The CDR3 covers 15 residues. V gave up 4 bases and J gave up 2 bases; unmatched junction bases: 7. The CDR3 coding sequence is TGTGCCAGCAGCTGGGCGGGGGGTTCTCCCTACGAGCAGTACTTC. It encodes CASSWAGGSPYEQYF.

This clonotype has just a few counts. The V gene is TRBV7-2, the J gene TRBJ2-3, with 13 bases lining up with TRBD2. This CDR3 region has 16 residues. Trimming at V came to 5 bases and at J to 6 bases, leaving 8 bases not matched to a gene. Germline V CDR1 and CDR2: SGHTA, FQGNSA. CDR3 bases: TGTGCCAGCAGCCCGCTGGGGACTAGCGGGGTTGATACGCAGTATTTT. Protein: CASSPLGTSGVDTQYF.

This clonotype was counted a few times. The rearrangement joins TRBV12-3 or TRBV12-4 to TRBJ2-1; 9 bases align to TRBD1. CDR3 length equals 16 residues. V gave up 6 bases and J gave up 9 bases; unmatched junction bases: 15. CDR3 bases: TGTGCCAGCAGAATCCCTGGGACAGGGTTTTGGGGTGAGCAGTTCTTC. Protein sequence: CASRIPGTGFWGEQFF.

In its sample, this clonotype was seen a few times. This chain joins TRBV20-1 and TRBJ2-1, with 7 bases that match TRBD1. The CDR3 sequence is 15 residues long. V lost 3 bases and J lost 3; bases outside the gene matches: 8. Germline V lookup: CDR1 DFQATT, CDR2 SNEGSKA (reference sequence). The CDR3 DNA sequence: TGCAGTGCTAGGCCTACAGGGGTCAACTACAATGAGCAGTTCTTC. Translated, it gives CSARPTGVNYNEQFF.

This clonotype was seen more than once but under ten times. CDR3 loop: CSAHRGNEKLFF. CDR3 in DNA: TGCAGTGCGCATAGGGGAAACGAAAAACTGTTTTTT. The chain carries TRBV20-1 and TRBJ1-4; tentatively, D is TRBD1 (5 bases). Trimming left V 6 bases short and J 8 bases short, with 13 bases between. Germline CDR1 reads DFQATT; CDR2 reads SNEGSKA (reference sequence). The CDR3 spans 12 residues.

This clonotype was detected only a few times. CDR3: CASSQAGGRSNEQFF. In DNA, the CDR3 is TGTGCCAGCAGCCAGGCGGGGGGGAGATCCAATGAGCAGTTCTTC. The chain links TRBV3-1 to TRBJ2-1, with 9 nucleotides matching TRBD2. CDR1 is LGHDT, CDR2 YNNKEL, per germline (reference sequence). This CDR3 region has 15 residues. Germline trimming cut 3 bases from V and 6 bases from J; bases unmatched to any gene: 6.

V is TRBV3-1 and J is TRBJ2-1, with 9 bases lining up with TRBD2. This CDR3 has 15 residues. J gave up 8 bases and V 0 bases, and 5 bases lay outside the gene matches. Germline V gene lookup returns CDR1 LGHDT and CDR2 YNNKEL (reference sequence). The CDR3 nucleotides are TGTGCCAGCAGCCAAGATGATAGCGGGGGCGATGAGCAGTTCTTC. The encoded protein is CASSQDDSGGDEQFF.

This clonotype occurred a few times. The chain couples TRBV28 to TRBJ2-3; 7 nucleotides align to TRBD1. The CDR3 runs 17 residues. CDR1 is MDHEN, CDR2 SYDVKM, per germline. Losses at the gene ends were 4 bases for V and 4 bases for J; bases not matched to a gene: 14. The CDR3, as DNA: TGTGCCAGCAGTTCCAACGACGGGACAGAATATCCAGATACGCAGTATTTT. Its translation: CASSSNDGTEYPDTQYF. The whole variable domain, remainder taken from reference TRBV28 and TRBJ2-3, is DVKVTQSSRYLVKRTGEKVFLECVQDMDHENMFWYRQDPGLGLRLIYFSYDVKMKEKGDIPEGYSVSREKKERFSLILESASTNQTSMYLCASSSNDGTEYPDTQYFGPGTRLTVL.

V usage is TRBV11-2 and J usage is TRBJ2-5, with D perhaps matching TRBD2 (5 bases). Germline values: CDR1 SGHAT, CDR2 FQNNGV. V lost 4 bases, J lost 5 bases, and 14 bases lay in between. The CDR3 sequence is 14 residues long. The CDR3 nucleotides read TGTGCCAGCAGCTCCATTACTAGTGTTGAGACCCAGTACTTC. It yields the protein CASSSITSVETQYF.

The J gene is TRBJ1-4, the V gene TRBV7-9; possibly TRBD1 for D (5 bases). This CDR3 is built from 15 residues. With 0 bases removed from V and 1 base from J, the gap between germline ends came to 6 bases. Germline V gives CDR1 SEHNR, CDR2 FQNEAQ (reference sequence). The CDR3 DNA sequence: TGTGCCAGCAGCTTAGCCAGGGTAACTAATGAAAAACTGTTTTTT. Translated, it gives CASSLARVTNEKLFF.

This clonotype has only a few counts. The chain couples TRBV13 to TRBJ2-3; TRBD1 matches 8 bases. This CDR3 is built from 16 residues. The germline gives CDR1 PRHDT, CDR2 FYEKMQ (reference sequence). J was trimmed by 5 bases and V by 0 bases; bases with no gene match: 7. Here the CDR3 DNA reads TGTGCCAGCAGCTTAGGCCTAAGACAGGGGAAAGATACGCAGTATTTT. Amino acids: CASSLGLRQGKDTQYF.